The 16 T cell receptor beta chains below come from one sample, sequenced in a study of cytomegalovirus exposure and HLA in healthy donors. Use of 60 Vbeta and 13 Jbeta primers characterized the PCR. Data came from immunoSEQ multiplex PCR; TCRdb stores just in-frame clones and leaves some out. The profile shows 95,000 to 130,000 clones, 81% of them singletons. The sequenced material came from PBMCs. The receptors were sampled from a woman in her twenties or thirties in good health and CMV-seronegative.

V and J are TRBV10-2 and TRBJ2-7; the D is unclear. Germline V gene sequence: CDR1 WSHSY, CDR2 SAAADI. V lost 2 bases and J lost 7, with 12 bases in between. This CDR3 is built from 13 residues. CDR3 sequence (DNA): TGCGCCAGCAGTGAGGCCCTTTCACGGGAGCAGTACTTC. This sequence encodes CASSEALSREQYF.

This sequence joins TRBV30 and TRBJ1-1, with D uncertain. The CDR3 is 12 amino acids. Germline V CDR1 and CDR2: GTSNPN, SVGIG (reference sequence). Trimming shortened V by 3 bases and J by 1 base, and 6 bases separated the two germline ends. DNA of the CDR3: TGTGCCTGGAGGGCGGGGAACACTGAAGCTTTCTTT. Its translation is CAWRAGNTEAFF.

The chain employs TRBV9 and TRBJ2-1; maybe TRBD2 (5 bases). V dropped 0 bases and J dropped 2 bases, with 9 bases sitting between them. Per the germline V gene, CDR1 is SGDLS and CDR2 is YYNGEE. The CDR3 is made up of 15 amino acids. The CDR3 protein is CASSVGGGPYNEQFF. CDR3 nucleotide sequence: TGTGCCAGCAGCGTAGGCGGCGGGCCCTACAATGAGCAGTTCTTC. The variable domain in full, completed from reference TRBV9 and TRBJ2-1, reads DSGVTQTPKHLITATGQRVTLRCSPRSGDLSVYWYQQSLDQGLQFLIQYYNGEERAKGNILERFSAQQFPDLHSELNLSSLELGDSALYFCASSVGGGPYNEQFFGPGTRLTVL.

The chain links TRBV11-2 to TRBJ2-1; D is perhaps TRBD2 (5 bases). Germline V gene data show CDR1 as SGHAT and CDR2 as FQNNGV. With 4 bases removed from V and 0 bases from J, the gap between germline ends came to 10 bases. This CDR3 contains 15 residues. CDR3 residues: CASSSAGSSYNEQFF. The DNA for the CDR3 is TGTGCCAGCAGCTCCGCTGGGAGCTCCTACAATGAGCAGTTCTTC.

The rearrangement uses TRBV5-6 and TRBJ1-5; TRBD1 agrees at 8 bases. Germline CDR1 is SGHDT and CDR2 is YYEEEE. The length of the CDR3 is 15 residues. V lost 1 base to trimming and J lost 6 bases; unmatched junction nucleotides: 6. DNA for the CDR3: TGTGCCAGCAGCTTGTCAACAGGGGGTAGTCAGCCCCAGCATTTT. Residues: CASSLSTGGSQPQHF.

The V call is TRBV10-2, the J call TRBJ2-2; 8 positions agree with TRBD2. J gave up 7 bases and V 10 bases, and 14 bases lay outside the gene matches. CDR3 length equals 15 residues. CDR1 is WSHSY, CDR2 SAAADI, per germline. Here the CDR3 reads CATLSGGTRIGELFF. The CDR3 DNA is TGCGCCACACTCTCCGGAGGGACTAGGATCGGGGAGCTGTTTTTT.

The chain carries TRBV18 and TRBJ1-5; D might be TRBD1 (5 bases). From germline, CDR1 is KGHSH and CDR2 LQKENI. The CDR3 covers 13 residues. The V gene lost 3 bases and the J gene lost 7 bases, with 10 bases spanning the gap. For the CDR3, the DNA is TGTGCCAGCTCACCCCCAGGGTCCCAGCCCCAGCATTTT. Translating it yields CASSPPGSQPQHF.

This clone appeared a single time. J is TRBJ2-7 and V is TRBV29-1; 11 nucleotides agree with TRBD1. The germline V gene encodes CDR1 SQVTM and CDR2 ANQGSEA. Trimming cost V 4 bases and J 5 bases; bases outside gene matches: 10. The CDR3 covers 15 residues. CDR3: CSVAHPGQGVDEQYF. CDR3 DNA: TGCAGCGTTGCACACCCGGGACAGGGGGTTGACGAGCAGTACTTC.

The genes are TRBV7-9 and TRBJ2-2; the D gene is possibly TRBD1 (5 bases). V was cut by 7 bases and J by 8 bases, with 11 bases left in between. The CDR3 extends over 12 amino acids. Germline assignment: CDR1 SEHNR and CDR2 FQNEAQ (reference sequence). The CDR3 bases are TGTGCCAGCACTCGGCGGACAGGGGAGCTGTTTTTT. It specifies CASTRRTGELFF. The full variable domain, in which reference TRBV7-9 and TRBJ2-2 provide the parts outside the CDR3, is DTGVSQNPRHKITKRGQNVTFRCDPISEHNRLYWYRQTLGQGPEFLTYFQNEAQLEKSRLLSDRFSAERPKGSFSTLEIQRTEQGDSAMYLCASTRRTGELFFGEGSRLTVL.

J is TRBJ1-5 and V is TRBV30; 8 positions match TRBD1. The CDR3 is 13 residues long. The V gene end was trimmed by 5 bases and the J gene end by 2 bases; junction bases not matched to a gene: 2. In germline, CDR1 is GTSNPN, CDR2 SVGIG (reference sequence). This CDR3 is CAWGQGRNQPQHF. DNA for the CDR3: TGTGCCTGGGGACAGGGCCGCAATCAGCCCCAGCATTTT. The full variable domain, with the rest looked up from reference TRBV30 and TRBJ1-5, is SQTIHQWPATLVQPVGSPLSLECTVEGTSNPNLYWYRQAAGRGLQLLFYSVGIGQISSEVPQNLSASRPQDRQFILSSKKLLLSDSGFYLCAWGQGRNQPQHFGDGTRLSIL.

This chain uses TRBV19 with TRBJ2-1, with 9 nucleotides matching TRBD2. CDR1 and CDR2 from the germline V gene are LNHDA and SQIVND (reference sequence). Losses at the gene ends were 9 bases for V and 7 bases for J; bases not matched to a gene: 10. This CDR3 contains 14 residues. The CDR3 nucleotides are TGTGCCAGCGGGGGCGGGAGGGCCGGGAATGAGCAGTTCTTC. This translates into CASGGGRAGNEQFF.

The chain links TRBV28 to TRBJ1-2, with D possibly matching TRBD1 (5 bases). Trimming removed 1 base from V and 7 bases from J, with 13 bases in between. This CDR3 is 14 amino acids long. CDR1 and CDR2 from the germline V gene are MDHEN and SYDVKM. The CDR3 loop reads CASSLSSGRSGYTF. Here the CDR3 DNA reads TGTGCCAGCAGTTTATCTTCAGGGAGGAGTGGCTACACCTTC.

The chain links TRBV20-1 to TRBJ1-2, with TRBD1 as a possible D gene (5 bases). The V gene's germline CDR1 is DFQATT and CDR2 SNEGSKA (reference sequence). The CDR3 is 11 residues long. CDR3 loop: CRAGENYGYTF. In DNA, the CDR3 is TGCAGGGCGGGGGAGAACTATGGCTACACCTTC.

A few counts support this clone. CDR3 residues: CASSLKGRAVRMNEQYF. In DNA, the CDR3 is TGTGCCAGCAGCTTAAAGGGGAGGGCGGTCCGGATGAACGAGCAGTACTTC. This chain uses TRBV13 with TRBJ2-7; 7 nucleotides line up with TRBD2. The CDR3 length is 17 residues. Unmatched junction bases numbered 15, after V lost 2 bases and J lost 5 bases. CDR1 PRHDT and CDR2 FYEKMQ come from the germline V gene (reference sequence).

The genes are TRBV7-3 and TRBJ1-3; D perhaps matches TRBD1 (5 bases). V was shortened by 5 bases and J by 3 bases, with 14 bases between the two germline ends. From germline, CDR1 is SGHTA and CDR2 FQGTGA. This CDR3 contains 15 residues. CDR3 amino acids: CASSLNGGYGNTIYF. The DNA for the CDR3 is TGTGCCAGCAGCCTCAACGGGGGTTATGGAAACACCATATATTTT.

J is TRBJ2-7 and V is TRBV2; D unresolved. Germline V gives CDR1 SNHLY, CDR2 FYNNEI. V shed 7 bases and J shed 2 bases, with 9 bases lying between them. The CDR3 covers 12 residues. As DNA, the CDR3 is TGTGCCAGCACTGACGACACCTACGAGCAGTACTTC. Translating gives CASTDDTYEQYF.